The present T cell receptor beta chain was sequenced within a study of T cell responses to AZD1222 COVID-19 vaccine. Clones were read by immunoSEQ multiplex PCR, and TCRdb kept only the in-frame ones, dropping some. Here the sample spans 120,000 or so clones, around 88% being singletons. Study-level points and caveats: Unmutated variant regions are reportedly targeted by nearly half of spike-specific TCRs. Increased Spike-specific TCR breadth and depth were observed after two AZD1222 doses.

This CDR3 is built from 13 residues. Deletions cut 5 bases from V and 8 bases from J, with 10 bases between. Germline V gene sequence: CDR1 MNHEY, CDR2 SVGAGI. Regarding this clone: The target antigen is unknown.

Here the sequenced sample was peripheral blood, taken on day 0 of AZD1222 vaccination. The TCR was taken from an adult in good health. This sequence joins TRBV6-5 and TRBJ1-6; no firm D call. The chain's CDR3 is CASSRTDDSPLHF. DNA of the CDR3: TGTGCCAGCAGTCGGACTGATGATTCACCCCTCCACTTT.